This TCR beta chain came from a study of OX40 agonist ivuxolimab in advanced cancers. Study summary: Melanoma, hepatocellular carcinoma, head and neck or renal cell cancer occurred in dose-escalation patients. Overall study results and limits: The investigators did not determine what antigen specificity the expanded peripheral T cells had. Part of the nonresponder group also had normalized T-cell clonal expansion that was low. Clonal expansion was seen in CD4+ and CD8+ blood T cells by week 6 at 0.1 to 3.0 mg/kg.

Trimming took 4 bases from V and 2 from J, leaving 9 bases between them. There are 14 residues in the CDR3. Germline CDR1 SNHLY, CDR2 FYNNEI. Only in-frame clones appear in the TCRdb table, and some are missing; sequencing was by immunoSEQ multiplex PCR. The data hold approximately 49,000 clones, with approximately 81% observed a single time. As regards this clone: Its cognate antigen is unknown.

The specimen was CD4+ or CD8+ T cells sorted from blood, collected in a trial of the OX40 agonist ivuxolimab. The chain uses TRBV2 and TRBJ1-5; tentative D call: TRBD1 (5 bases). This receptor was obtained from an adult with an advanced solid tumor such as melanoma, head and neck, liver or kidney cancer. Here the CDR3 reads CASSVGVGNQPQHF. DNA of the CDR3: TGTGCCAGCAGTGTGGGGGTCGGCAATCAGCCCCAGCATTTT. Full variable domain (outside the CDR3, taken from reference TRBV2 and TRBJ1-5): EPEVTQTPSHQVTQMGQEVILRCVPISNHLYFYWYRQILGQKVEFLVSFYNNEISEKSEIFDDQFSVERPDGSNFTLKIRSTKLEDSAMYFCASSVGVGNQPQHFGDGTRLSIL.